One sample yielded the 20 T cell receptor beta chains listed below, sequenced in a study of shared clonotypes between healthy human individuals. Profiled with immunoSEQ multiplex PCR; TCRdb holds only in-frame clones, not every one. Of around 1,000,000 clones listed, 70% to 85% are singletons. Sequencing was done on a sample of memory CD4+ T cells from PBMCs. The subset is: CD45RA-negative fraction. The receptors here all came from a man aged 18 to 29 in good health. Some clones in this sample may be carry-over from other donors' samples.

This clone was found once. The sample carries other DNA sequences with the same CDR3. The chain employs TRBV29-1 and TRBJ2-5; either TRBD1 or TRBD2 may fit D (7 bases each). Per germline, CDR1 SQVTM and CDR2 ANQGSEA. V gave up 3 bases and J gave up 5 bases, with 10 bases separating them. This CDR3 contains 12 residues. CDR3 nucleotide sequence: TGCAGCGTTGATCAGGGGGGGGAGACCCAGTACTTC. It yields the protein CSVDQGGETQYF.

The CDR3 bases are TGTGCCAGCAGCGGAGGATTTTACAGGGCAACCCACGAGCAGTACTTC. Translated: CASSGGFYRATHEQYF. This chain uses TRBV2 with TRBJ2-7; a weak D match, TRBD1 (6 bases). Trimming removed 6 bases from V and 5 bases from J, with 23 bases in between. The V gene's germline CDR1 is SNHLY and CDR2 FYNNEI. The CDR3 totals 16 residues. Based on the CDR3 plus reference TRBV2 and TRBJ2-7, the full variable domain is EPEVTQTPSHQVTQMGQEVILRCVPISNHLYFYWYRQILGQKVEFLVSFYNNEISEKSEIFDDQFSVERPDGSNFTLKIRSTKLEDSAMYFCASSGGFYRATHEQYFGPGTRLTVT.

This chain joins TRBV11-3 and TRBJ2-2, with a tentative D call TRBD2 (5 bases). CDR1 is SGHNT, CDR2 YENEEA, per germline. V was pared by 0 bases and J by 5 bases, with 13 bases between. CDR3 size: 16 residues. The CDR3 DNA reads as TGTGCCAGCAGCTTAGATCGGAGCCGGGAAACCGGGGAGCTGTTTTTT. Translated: CASSLDRSRETGELFF.

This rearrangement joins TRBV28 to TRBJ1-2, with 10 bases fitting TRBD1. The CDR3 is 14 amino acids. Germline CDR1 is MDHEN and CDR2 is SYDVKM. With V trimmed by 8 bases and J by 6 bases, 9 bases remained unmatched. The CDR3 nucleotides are TGTGCCAGCTGGGGACAGGGGCCTAGGGATGGCTACACCTTC. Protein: CASWGQGPRDGYTF.

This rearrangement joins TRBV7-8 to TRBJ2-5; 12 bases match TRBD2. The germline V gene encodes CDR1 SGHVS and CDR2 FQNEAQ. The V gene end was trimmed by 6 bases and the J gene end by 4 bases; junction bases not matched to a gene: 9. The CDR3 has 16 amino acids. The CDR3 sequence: CASSLLAGGPRETQYF. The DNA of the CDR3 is TGTGCCAGCAGTCTCCTAGCGGGAGGGCCGCGAGAGACCCAGTACTTC.

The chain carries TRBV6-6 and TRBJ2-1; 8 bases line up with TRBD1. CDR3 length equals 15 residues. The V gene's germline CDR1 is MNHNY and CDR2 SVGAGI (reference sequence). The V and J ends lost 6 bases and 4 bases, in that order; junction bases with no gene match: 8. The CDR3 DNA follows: TGTGCCAGCAGACCCGGGACAGGCGGTTACAATGAGCAGTTCTTC. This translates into CASRPGTGGYNEQFF.

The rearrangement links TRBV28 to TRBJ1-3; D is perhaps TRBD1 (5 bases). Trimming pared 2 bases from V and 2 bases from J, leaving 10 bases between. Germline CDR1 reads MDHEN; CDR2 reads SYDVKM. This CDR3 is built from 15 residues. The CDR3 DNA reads TGTGCCAGCAGTTTAGGTGGGGGAGCTGGAAACACCATATATTTT. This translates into CASSLGGGAGNTIYF.

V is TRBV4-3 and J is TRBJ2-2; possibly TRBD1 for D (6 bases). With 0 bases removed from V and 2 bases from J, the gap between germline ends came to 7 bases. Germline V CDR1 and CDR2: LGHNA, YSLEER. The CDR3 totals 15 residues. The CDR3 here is CASSQEQGNTGELFF. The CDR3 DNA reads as TGCGCCAGCAGCCAAGAACAGGGAAACACCGGGGAGCTGTTTTTT.

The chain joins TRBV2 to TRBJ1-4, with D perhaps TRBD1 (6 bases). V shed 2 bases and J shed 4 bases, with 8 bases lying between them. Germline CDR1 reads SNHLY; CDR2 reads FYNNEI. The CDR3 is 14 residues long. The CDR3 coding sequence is TGTGCCAGCAGTGAACAGGGGCTTAATGAAAAACTGTTTTTT. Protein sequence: CASSEQGLNEKLFF.

The CDR3 loop is CASSLAGLALYNEQFF. The CDR3 bases are TGCGCCAGCAGCTTGGCGGGACTAGCGCTTTACAATGAGCAGTTCTTC. This chain joins TRBV5-1 and TRBJ2-1, with 10 nucleotides matching TRBD2. The junction had 4 bases not matched to a gene; V was cut back by 0 bases and J by 4 bases. Per the germline V gene, CDR1 is SGHRS and CDR2 is YFSETQ. This CDR3 is built from 16 residues. Using reference TRBV5-1 and TRBJ2-1 for the parts outside the CDR3, the full variable domain is KAGVTQTPRYLIKTRGQQVTLSCSPISGHRSVSWYQQTPGQGLQFLFEYFSETQRNKGNFPGRFSGRQFSNSRSEMNVSTLELGDSALYLCASSLAGLALYNEQFFGPGTRLTVL.

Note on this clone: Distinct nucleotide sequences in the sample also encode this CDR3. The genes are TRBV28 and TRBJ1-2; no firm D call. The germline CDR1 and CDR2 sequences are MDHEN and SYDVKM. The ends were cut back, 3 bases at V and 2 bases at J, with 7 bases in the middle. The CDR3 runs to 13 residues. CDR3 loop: CASSFGQNYGYTF. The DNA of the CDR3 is TGTGCCAGCAGTTTTGGCCAGAACTATGGCTACACCTTC.

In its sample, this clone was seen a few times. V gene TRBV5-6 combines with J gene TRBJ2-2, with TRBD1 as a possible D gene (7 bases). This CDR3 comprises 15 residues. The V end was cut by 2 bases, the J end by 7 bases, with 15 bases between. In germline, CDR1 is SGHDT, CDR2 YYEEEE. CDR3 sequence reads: CASSFLAQGGGELFF. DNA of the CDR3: TGTGCCAGCAGCTTCTTGGCCCAGGGGGGCGGGGAGCTGTTTTTT.

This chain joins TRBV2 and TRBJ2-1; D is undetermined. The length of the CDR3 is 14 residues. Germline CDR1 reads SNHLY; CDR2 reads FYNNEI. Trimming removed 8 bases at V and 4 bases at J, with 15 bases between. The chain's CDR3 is CASGRILEYNEQFF. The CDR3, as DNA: TGTGCCAGCGGACGTATCCTAGAATACAATGAGCAGTTCTTC.

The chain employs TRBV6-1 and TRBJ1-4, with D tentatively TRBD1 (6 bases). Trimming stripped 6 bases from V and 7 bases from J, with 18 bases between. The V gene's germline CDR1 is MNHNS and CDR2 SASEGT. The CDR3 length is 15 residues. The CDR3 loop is CASRGGQIGGEKLFF. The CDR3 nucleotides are TGTGCCAGCAGGGGAGGACAGATCGGGGGTGAAAAACTGTTTTTT.

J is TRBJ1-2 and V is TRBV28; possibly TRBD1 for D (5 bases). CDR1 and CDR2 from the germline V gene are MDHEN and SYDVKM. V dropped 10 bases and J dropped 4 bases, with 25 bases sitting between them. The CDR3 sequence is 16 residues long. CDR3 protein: CATGRGPLKPGYGYTF. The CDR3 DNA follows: TGTGCCACCGGACGGGGACCCCTAAAACCGGGCTATGGCTACACCTTC.

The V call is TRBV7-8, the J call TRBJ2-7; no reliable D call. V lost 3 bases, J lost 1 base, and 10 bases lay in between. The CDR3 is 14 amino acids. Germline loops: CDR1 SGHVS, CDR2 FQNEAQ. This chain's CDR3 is CASSFRSASYEQYF. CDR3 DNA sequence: TGTGCCAGCAGCTTTCGGTCGGCATCCTACGAGCAGTACTTC.

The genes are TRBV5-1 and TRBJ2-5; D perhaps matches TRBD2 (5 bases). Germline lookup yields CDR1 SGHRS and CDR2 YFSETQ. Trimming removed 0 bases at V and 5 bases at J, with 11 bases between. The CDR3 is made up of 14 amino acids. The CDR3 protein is CASSLVLGGETQYF. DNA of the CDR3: TGCGCCAGCAGCTTGGTTCTGGGCGGGGAGACCCAGTACTTC.

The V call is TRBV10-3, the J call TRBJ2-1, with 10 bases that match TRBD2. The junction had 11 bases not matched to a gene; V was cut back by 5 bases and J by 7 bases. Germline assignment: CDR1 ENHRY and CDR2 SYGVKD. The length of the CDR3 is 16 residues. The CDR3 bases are TGTGCCATCAGTCCACTAGCGGGACGTTTGGGGAATGAGCAGTTCTTC. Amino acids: CAISPLAGRLGNEQFF.

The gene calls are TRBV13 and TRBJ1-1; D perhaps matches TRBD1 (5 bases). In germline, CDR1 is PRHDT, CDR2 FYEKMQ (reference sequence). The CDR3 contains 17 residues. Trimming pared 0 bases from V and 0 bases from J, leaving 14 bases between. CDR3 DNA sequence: TGTGCCAGCAGCTTAGGGCGGCGACAGCCCCTGAACACTGAAGCTTTCTTT. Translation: CASSLGRRQPLNTEAFF.

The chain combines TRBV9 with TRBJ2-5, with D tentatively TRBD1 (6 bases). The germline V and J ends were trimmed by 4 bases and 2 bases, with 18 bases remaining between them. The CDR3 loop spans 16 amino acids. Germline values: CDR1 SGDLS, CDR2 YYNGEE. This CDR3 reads CASSSARGGQQETQYF. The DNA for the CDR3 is TGTGCCAGCAGCTCCGCCCGGGGCGGACAGCAAGAGACCCAGTACTTC.